The 26 T cell receptor beta chains below come from one sample, sequenced in a study of cytomegalovirus exposure and HLA in healthy donors. Primers for the PCR totalled 60 Vbeta and 13 Jbeta. Using immunoSEQ multiplex PCR, the repertoire was profiled, and TCRdb retains in-frame clones only, with some absent. Found here are some 120,000 clones, approximately 8% of them singletons; the top ten hold around 6%. Sequenced: PBMCs. The receptors were sampled from a woman aged 40 to 50 in good health and CMV-seropositive.

This clone showed up just a few times. V and J are TRBV27 and TRBJ1-4; D may be TRBD1 (6 bases). This CDR3 spans 15 amino acids. CDR1 is MNHEY and CDR2 is SMNVEV in the germline V gene (reference sequence). V was pared by 6 bases and J by 7 bases, with 18 bases between. The CDR3 DNA follows: TGTGCCAGCAGCCTTAGGGGGGGGCCGGGTGAAAAACTGTTTTTT. This sequence encodes CASSLRGGPGEKLFF.

This clone was recorded a few times. The chain links TRBV4-1 to TRBJ2-3, with D possibly TRBD1 on 6 matching bases. The CDR3 has 17 amino acids. From germline, CDR1 is MGHRA and CDR2 YSYEKL. Trimming took 3 bases from V and 4 from J, leaving 20 bases between them. Here the CDR3 reads CASSHQQGLLSADTQYF. Written as DNA, the CDR3 is TGCGCCAGCAGCCATCAACAGGGTTTACTTAGCGCAGATACGCAGTATTTT.

The chain employs TRBV11-2 and TRBJ2-7, with TRBD2 as a possible D gene (7 bases). The CDR3 runs 15 residues. Deletions cut 5 bases from V and 6 bases from J, with 20 bases between. Germline V gives CDR1 SGHAT, CDR2 FQNNGV. The CDR3 is CASSTVWIGGGEQYF. CDR3 sequence (DNA): TGTGCCAGCAGCACTGTTTGGATAGGGGGGGGCGAGCAGTACTTC. The full variable domain, rest sourced from reference TRBV11-2 and TRBJ2-7, is EAGVAQSPRYKIIEKRQSVAFWCNPISGHATLYWYQQILGQGPKLLIQFQNNGVVDDSQLPKDRFSAERLKGVDSTLKIQPAKLEDSAVYLCASSTVWIGGGEQYFGPGTRLTVT.

This chain connects TRBV15 to TRBJ1-5; no clear D gene. The CDR3 has 13 amino acids. Germline lookup yields CDR1 LNHNV and CDR2 YYDKDF (reference sequence). Trimming left V 3 bases short and J 3 bases short, with 6 bases between. The CDR3 loop is CATSSSFNQPQHF. The CDR3 DNA follows: TGTGCCACCAGCAGCTCCTTCAATCAGCCCCAGCATTTT.

A few counts support this clone. V usage is TRBV7-9 and J usage is TRBJ2-7; D ambiguous. The ends were cut back, 5 bases at V and 9 bases at J, with 11 bases in the middle. CDR3 length: 11 residues. The germline V gene has CDR1 SEHNR and CDR2 FQNEAQ (reference sequence). The CDR3: CASSPATLQYF. CDR3 nucleotide sequence: TGTGCCAGCAGCCCAGCGACCTTGCAGTACTTC.

This clone showed up just once. The chain links TRBV9 to TRBJ1-2, with D possibly being TRBD1 (6 bases). The CDR3 has 13 amino acids. CDR1 is SGDLS and CDR2 is YYNGEE in the germline V gene. Trimming pared 4 bases from V and 4 bases from J, leaving 11 bases between. The CDR3 sequence is CASSLDRPYGYTF. The CDR3 nucleotides are TGTGCCAGCAGCCTTGACAGGCCCTATGGCTACACCTTC.

The rearrangement uses TRBV6-5 and TRBJ1-2; no clear D. Germline loops: CDR1 MNHEY, CDR2 SVGAGI. This CDR3 has 13 residues. Trimming pared 6 bases from V and 8 bases from J, leaving 16 bases between. DNA for the CDR3: TGTGCCAGCAGCCCCTCCTATGCGCGGGGCTACACCTTC. Translation gives CASSPSYARGYTF.

This clone was found a few times. The rearrangement uses TRBV10-3 and TRBJ1-6; D remains unclear. Germline CDR1 reads ENHRY; CDR2 reads SYGVKD. The CDR3 contains 14 residues. V was trimmed by 3 bases and J by 6 bases, leaving 9 bases between them. Written as DNA, the CDR3 is TGTGCCATCAGTGAACGAGGGAGTAATTCACCCCTCCACTTT. Amino acid sequence: CAISERGSNSPLHF.

The J gene is TRBJ1-1, the V gene TRBV7-9, with TRBD1 matching over 7 bases. J gave up 2 bases and V 5 bases, and 5 bases lay outside the gene matches. Per the germline V gene, CDR1 is SEHNR and CDR2 is FQNEAQ (reference sequence). CDR3 size: 14 residues. DNA of the CDR3: TGTGCCAGCAGCCCTTGGGACAGAAACACTGAAGCTTTCTTT. Protein product: CASSPWDRNTEAFF.

This clone was seen a few times. The chain uses TRBV27 and TRBJ1-1; tentatively, D is TRBD1 (5 bases). Between the trimmed V and J ends, which lost 3 bases and 4 bases, there was a span of 9 bases. Germline V gene lookup returns CDR1 MNHEY and CDR2 SMNVEV (reference sequence). This CDR3 region has 13 residues. This chain's CDR3 is CASSFTGRTEAFF. The CDR3 DNA is TGTGCCAGCAGTTTTACAGGCCGCACTGAAGCTTTCTTT.

This clone was picked up a small number of times. The rearrangement joins TRBV6-5 to TRBJ1-4, with 8 nucleotides matching TRBD1. After removal of 5 bases from V and 7 bases from J, the junction contained 9 bases not matched to a gene. The CDR3 spans 15 residues. In germline, CDR1 is MNHEY, CDR2 SVGAGI. CDR3 amino acids: CASSLQGVMSEKLFF. DNA of the CDR3: TGTGCCAGCAGTCTACAGGGGGTCATGAGTGAAAAACTGTTTTTT.

The genes are TRBV7-2 and TRBJ1-2; maybe TRBD1 (5 bases). This CDR3 is built from 16 residues. Germline V CDR1 and CDR2: SGHTA, FQGNSA. Trimming removed 1 base at V and 4 bases at J, with 16 bases between. This CDR3 is CASSLGVGGGRYGYTF. The DNA of the CDR3 is TGTGCCAGCAGCTTAGGGGTTGGGGGGGGACGCTATGGCTACACCTTC.

A few counts support this clone. The V and J genes are TRBV6-5 and TRBJ1-6; no clear D. The CDR3 sequence is 13 residues long. CDR1 is MNHEY and CDR2 is SVGAGI in the germline V gene. V was shortened by 2 bases and J by 14 bases, with 13 bases between the two germline ends. The CDR3 DNA reads as TGTGCCAGCAGTTACGGCTCGGGTCCATCCCTCCACTTT. Translated, it gives CASSYGSGPSLHF.

This clone was counted between two and nine times. This chain uses TRBV7-9 with TRBJ1-4; D remains unclear. V lost 6 bases and J 6 bases, leaving 14 bases between the germline ends. CDR1 is SEHNR and CDR2 is FQNEAQ in the germline V gene (reference sequence). The CDR3 sequence is 14 residues long. The CDR3: CASSSGNWDEKLFF. In nucleotides, the CDR3 is TGTGCCAGCAGTTCCGGGAACTGGGATGAAAAACTGTTTTTT.

This clone has only a few counts. For the CDR3, the DNA is TGCGCCAGCAGCTTGGTGCCAGGGACAGGACGGGAAAAACTGTTTTTT. It codes for CASSLVPGTGREKLFF. The chain has TRBV5-1 and TRBJ1-4, with 8 bases aligning to TRBD1. Germline CDR1 reads SGHRS; CDR2 reads YFSETQ. The CDR3 spans 16 residues. The trim removed 0 bases at V and 8 bases at J, leaving 9 bases unmatched.

The chain joins TRBV12-5 to TRBJ1-1, with unresolved D. Germline V gene lookup returns CDR1 LGHNT and CDR2 FRNRAP. This CDR3 is built from 14 residues. With 2 bases removed from V and 1 base from J, the gap between germline ends came to 8 bases. The CDR3 nucleotides are TGTGCTAGTGGTTTGAGCAGAGGGAACACTGAAGCTTTCTTT. Translation gives CASGLSRGNTEAFF.

In its sample, this clone was seen a few times. This chain links TRBV28 with TRBJ1-5; possible D gene TRBD1, 6 bases. There are 15 residues in the CDR3. CDR1 is MDHEN, CDR2 SYDVKM, per germline. V was clipped by 7 bases and J by 0 bases, with 13 bases between them. This CDR3 is CASNPTGFSNQPQHF. CDR3 DNA: TGTGCCAGCAACCCCACAGGGTTTAGCAATCAGCCCCAGCATTTT.

The chain couples TRBV28 to TRBJ2-2, with 7 bases that match TRBD1. CDR3 length: 13 residues. The J segment lost 0 bases and the V segment lost 8 bases, leaving 0 bases of the junction unmatched. From germline, CDR1 is MDHEN and CDR2 SYDVKM. CDR3 amino acids: CASGTANTGELFF. The CDR3 nucleotides read TGTGCCAGCGGGACAGCGAACACCGGGGAGCTGTTTTTT.

This clone came up a few times. The chain employs TRBV19 and TRBJ2-7, with 7 bases fitting TRBD1. CDR1 LNHDA and CDR2 SQIVND come from the germline V gene (reference sequence). V lost 4 bases to trimming and J lost 6 bases; unmatched junction nucleotides: 6. CDR3 size: 13 residues. The CDR3 region has the DNA TGTGCCAGTAGTACCACACCAGGGGGCGAGCAGTACTTC. It translates to CASSTTPGGEQYF.

The J gene is TRBJ2-3, the V gene TRBV30; TRBD1 agrees at 8 bases. Unmatched junction bases numbered 7, after V lost 5 bases and J lost 0 bases. The germline CDR1 and CDR2 sequences are GTSNPN and SVGIG (reference sequence). The CDR3 is made up of 15 amino acids. The CDR3 region is CAWQGQAFSTDTQYF. CDR3 coding DNA: TGTGCCTGGCAGGGACAGGCATTTAGCACAGATACGCAGTATTTT.

This clone has only a few counts. V is TRBV28 and J is TRBJ2-7; 9 bases are a match to TRBD1. The CDR3 runs to 12 residues. Trimming removed 11 bases from V and 6 bases from J; junction bases left unmatched: 8. CDR1 is MDHEN, CDR2 SYDVKM, per germline. In DNA form, the CDR3 reads TGTGCCTGCTTGGGACAGGGATTCGAGCAGTACTTC. This sequence encodes CACLGQGFEQYF.

In this sample, this clone turned up a few times. The rearrangement joins TRBV28 to TRBJ1-3, with 10 bases identical to TRBD1. CDR1 and CDR2 (germline): MDHEN, SYDVKM. The CDR3 contains 15 residues. V was clipped by 3 bases and J by 3 bases; unmatched bases: 2. CDR3: CASSLGQGLGNTIYF. CDR3 DNA sequence: TGTGCCAGCAGTTTGGGACAGGGGCTTGGAAACACCATATATTTT.

This clone has a handful of counts. The J gene is TRBJ1-2, the V gene TRBV27; perhaps TRBD1 as D (5 bases). CDR1 and CDR2 from the germline V gene are MNHEY and SMNVEV (reference sequence). V lost 2 bases, J lost 2 bases, and 6 bases lay in between. The CDR3 loop spans 13 amino acids. CDR3 region: CASSLAGNYGYTF. The DNA of the CDR3 is TGTGCCAGCAGTTTAGCAGGGAACTATGGCTACACCTTC.

This chain links TRBV19 with TRBJ1-2, with TRBD1 as a possible D gene (6 bases). The V gene lost 6 bases and the J gene lost 4 bases, with 15 bases spanning the gap. Germline V gives CDR1 LNHDA, CDR2 SQIVND (reference sequence). The CDR3 is 14 residues long. CDR3 nucleotide sequence: TGTGCCAGTAGCCCTCGGACAGCTCCCTATGGCTACACCTTC. Translation: CASSPRTAPYGYTF.

This clone was detected a few times. This chain joins TRBV18 and TRBJ1-1; 7 nucleotides match TRBD1. CDR1 is KGHSH, CDR2 LQKENI, per germline. This CDR3 is 14 amino acids long. J gave up 4 bases and V 2 bases, and 4 bases lay outside the gene matches. CDR3: CASSPRSGGTEAFF. The DNA for the CDR3 is TGTGCCAGCTCACCAAGGTCAGGGGGCACTGAAGCTTTCTTT.

This clone was seen a few times. The chain carries TRBV29-1 and TRBJ1-2; D uncertain. Trimming pared 6 bases from V and 4 bases from J, leaving 21 bases between. The CDR3 covers 15 residues. CDR1 is SQVTM, CDR2 ANQGSEA, per germline. CDR3 nucleotides: TGCAGCGTGACCGCGGGGAGGGCCAATGCCTATGGCTACACCTTC. Protein product: CSVTAGRANAYGYTF.